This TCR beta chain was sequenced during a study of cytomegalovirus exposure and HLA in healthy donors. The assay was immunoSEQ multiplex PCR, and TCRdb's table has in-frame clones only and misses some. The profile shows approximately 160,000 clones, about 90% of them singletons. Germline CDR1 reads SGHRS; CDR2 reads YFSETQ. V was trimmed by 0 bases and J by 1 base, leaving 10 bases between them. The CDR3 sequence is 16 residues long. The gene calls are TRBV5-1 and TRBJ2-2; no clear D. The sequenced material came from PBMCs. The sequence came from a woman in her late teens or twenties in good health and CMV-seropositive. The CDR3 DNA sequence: TGCGCCAGCAGCTTGGGACTGCCGATGAACACCGGGGAGCTGTTTTTT. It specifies CASSLGLPMNTGELFF.